This entry is about one TCR beta chain. Its antigen is not known. This sample is part of a study of blood T cells in healthy people across ages. In the study overall: Capture via template switching afforded approximately one barcoded beta molecule per two T cells.

The authors ran a second PCR of roughly 7 to 11 cycles using a sample-barcoded 5' primer and a J-beta primer mix. TCRdb called the 5' RACE reads again in MiXCR, with one record for every CDR3 protein. This sample has roughly 1.5 million distinct CDR3 sequences; roughly 43% occur once, and the top ten carry under 5%. Study-level points and caveats: Per million T cells, TCR beta diversity dropped about linearly as age rose.

Each donor's blood draw was ten milliliters of peripheral blood. Each sample yielded at least 6.5 million isolated PBMCs. The CDR3 is 13 amino acids. After removal of 5 bases from V and 3 bases from J, the junction contained 4 bases not matched to a gene. Per germline, CDR1 DFQATT and CDR2 SNEGSKA (reference sequence). Input material: blood. The sequence derives from a woman aged 18 to 35 in good health. V is TRBV20-1 and J is TRBJ2-1; 7 nucleotides agree with TRBD1. CDR3 amino acids: CSARQGNYNEQFF. CDR3 coding DNA: TGCAGTGCTCGACAGGGAAACTACAATGAGCAGTTCTTC.